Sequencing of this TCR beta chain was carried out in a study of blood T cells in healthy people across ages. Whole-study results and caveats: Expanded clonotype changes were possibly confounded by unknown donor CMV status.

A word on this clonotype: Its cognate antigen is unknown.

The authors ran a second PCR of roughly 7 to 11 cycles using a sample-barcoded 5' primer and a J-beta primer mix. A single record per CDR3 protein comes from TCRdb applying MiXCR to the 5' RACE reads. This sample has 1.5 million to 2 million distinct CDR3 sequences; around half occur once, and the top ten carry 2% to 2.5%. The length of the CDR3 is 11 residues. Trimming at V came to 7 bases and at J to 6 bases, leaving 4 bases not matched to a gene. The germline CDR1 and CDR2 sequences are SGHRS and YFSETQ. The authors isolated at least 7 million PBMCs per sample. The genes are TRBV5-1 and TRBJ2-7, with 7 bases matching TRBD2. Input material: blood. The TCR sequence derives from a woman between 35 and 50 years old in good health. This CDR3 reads CASAWEGEQYF. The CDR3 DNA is TGCGCCAGCGCATGGGAGGGCGAGCAGTACTTC.